This entry describes one T cell receptor (beta chain). The data are from a study of hypomethylating agent response in myelodysplastic syndrome. Germline CDR1 reads GTSNPN; CDR2 reads SVGIG (reference sequence). The V and J ends lost 2 bases and 5 bases respectively, with 12 bases between them. This CDR3 spans 13 amino acids. Profiled with immunoSEQ multiplex PCR; TCRdb holds only in-frame clones, not every one. Seen here are a few thousand clones, about 81% observed once, and the top ten hold roughly 14%. The rearrangement joins TRBV30 to TRBJ2-5; D ambiguous. This specimen was bone marrow, taken before or after starting hypomethylating agent treatment for myelodysplastic syndrome (not recorded which). This clonotype was obtained from a human donor with myelodysplastic syndrome. The CDR3 DNA is TGTGCCTGGAGTCCGACTCCTATGGAGACCCAGTACTTC. As protein: CAWSPTPMETQYF.